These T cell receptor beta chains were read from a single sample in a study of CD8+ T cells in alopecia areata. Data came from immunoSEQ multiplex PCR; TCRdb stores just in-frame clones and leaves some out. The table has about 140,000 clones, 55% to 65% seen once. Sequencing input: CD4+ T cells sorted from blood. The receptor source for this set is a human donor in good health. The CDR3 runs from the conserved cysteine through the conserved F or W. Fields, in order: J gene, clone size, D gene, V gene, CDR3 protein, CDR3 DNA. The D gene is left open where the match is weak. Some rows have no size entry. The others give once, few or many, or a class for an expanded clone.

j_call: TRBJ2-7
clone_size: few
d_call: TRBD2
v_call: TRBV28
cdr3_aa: CASSFGGRAEQYF
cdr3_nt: TGTGCCAGCAGTTTCGGCGGGAGGGCCGAGCAGTACTTC

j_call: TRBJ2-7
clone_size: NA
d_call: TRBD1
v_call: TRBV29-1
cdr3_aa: CSVVPGQTYEQYF
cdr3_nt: TGCAGCGTTGTACCGGGACAGACCTACGAGCAGTACTTC

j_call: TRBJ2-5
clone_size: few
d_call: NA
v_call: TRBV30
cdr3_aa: CACRRGWETQYF
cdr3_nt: TGTGCCTGTAGACGGGGTTGGGAGACCCAGTACTTC

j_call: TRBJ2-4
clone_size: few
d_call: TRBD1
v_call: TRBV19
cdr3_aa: CASSHRGLDIQYF
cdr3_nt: TGTGCCAGTAGTCACAGGGGGCTCGACATTCAGTACTTC

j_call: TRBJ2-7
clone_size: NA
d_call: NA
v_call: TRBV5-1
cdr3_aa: CASSLTGPFLYEQYF
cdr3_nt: TGCGCCAGCAGCCTAACAGGGCCCTTCCTCTACGAGCAGTACTTC

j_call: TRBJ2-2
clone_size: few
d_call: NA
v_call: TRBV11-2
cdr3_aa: CASSSQGINTGELFF
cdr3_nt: TGTGCCAGCAGCTCACAGGGAATCAACACCGGGGAGCTGTTTTTT

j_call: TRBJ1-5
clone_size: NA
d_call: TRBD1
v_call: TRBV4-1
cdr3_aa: CASSQDRGGHQPQHF
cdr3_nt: TGCGCCAGCAGCCAAGATCGAGGGGGCCATCAGCCCCAGCATTTT

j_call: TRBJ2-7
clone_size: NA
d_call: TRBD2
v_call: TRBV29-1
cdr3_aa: CSAGGRLNYEQYF
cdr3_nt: TGCAGCGCGGGGGGGCGGCTAAACTACGAGCAGTACTTC

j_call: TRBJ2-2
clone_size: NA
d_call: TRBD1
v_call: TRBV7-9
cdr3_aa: CASSWGQLNTGELFF
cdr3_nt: TGTGCCAGCAGCTGGGGACAGCTGAACACCGGGGAGCTGTTTTTT

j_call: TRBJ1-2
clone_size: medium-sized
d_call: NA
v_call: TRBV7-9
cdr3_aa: CASSAAGAPYGYTF
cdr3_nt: TGTGCCAGCAGCGCGGCGGGGGCACCGTATGGCTACACCTTC

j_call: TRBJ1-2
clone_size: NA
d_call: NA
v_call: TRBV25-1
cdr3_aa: CASSDGYGYTF
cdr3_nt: TGTGCCAGCAGTGATGGCTATGGCTACACCTTC

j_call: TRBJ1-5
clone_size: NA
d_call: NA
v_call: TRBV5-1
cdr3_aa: CASSLGTGFYQPQHF
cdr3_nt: TGCGCCAGCAGCTTAGGTACAGGGTTCTATCAGCCCCAGCATTTT

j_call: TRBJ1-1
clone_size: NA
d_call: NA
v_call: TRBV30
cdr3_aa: CAWSDEGEAFF
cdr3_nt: TGTGCCTGGAGTGATGAGGGTGAAGCTTTCTTT

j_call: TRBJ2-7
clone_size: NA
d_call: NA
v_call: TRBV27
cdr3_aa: CASGLQGIQQYF
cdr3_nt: TGTGCCAGCGGGTTACAGGGCATCCAGCAGTACTTC

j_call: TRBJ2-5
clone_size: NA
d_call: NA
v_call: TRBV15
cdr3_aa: CATSRGRDGIIETQYF
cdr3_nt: TGTGCCACCAGCAGAGGGCGGGACGGAATAATAGAGACCCAGTACTTC

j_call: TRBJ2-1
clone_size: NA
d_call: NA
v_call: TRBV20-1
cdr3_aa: CSASREAEQFF
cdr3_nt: TGCAGCGCTAGCAGAGAGGCTGAGCAGTTCTTC

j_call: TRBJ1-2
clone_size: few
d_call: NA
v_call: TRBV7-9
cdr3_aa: CASTSTGTGYGYTF
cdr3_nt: TGTGCCAGCACTTCCACCGGGACGGGTTATGGCTACACCTTC

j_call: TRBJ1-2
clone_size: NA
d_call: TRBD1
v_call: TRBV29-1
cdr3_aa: CSASGQGARGYTF
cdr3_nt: TGCAGCGCATCGGGACAGGGGGCGCGAGGCTACACCTTC

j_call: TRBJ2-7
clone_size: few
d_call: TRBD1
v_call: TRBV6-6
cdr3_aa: CASSLDRASYEQYF
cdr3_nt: TGTGCCAGCAGCCTGGACAGGGCTTCCTACGAGCAGTACTTC

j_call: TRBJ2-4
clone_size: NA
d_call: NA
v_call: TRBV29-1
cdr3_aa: CSVGQGWNIQYF
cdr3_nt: TGCAGCGTTGGGCAGGGATGGAACATTCAGTACTTC

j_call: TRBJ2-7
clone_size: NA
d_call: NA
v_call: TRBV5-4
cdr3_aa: CASSKERVPVEQYF
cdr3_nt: TGTGCCAGCAGCAAGGAGCGGGTGCCTGTTGAGCAGTACTTC

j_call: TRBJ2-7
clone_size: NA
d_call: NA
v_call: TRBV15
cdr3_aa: CATSRAGRLTSYEQYF
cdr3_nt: TGTGCCACCAGCAGAGCGGGACGCCTGACCTCCTACGAGCAGTACTTC

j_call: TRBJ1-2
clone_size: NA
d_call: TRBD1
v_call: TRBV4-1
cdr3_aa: CASSQDMTGVRGYTF
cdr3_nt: TGCGCCAGCAGCCAAGATATGACAGGGGTGCGGGGCTACACCTTC

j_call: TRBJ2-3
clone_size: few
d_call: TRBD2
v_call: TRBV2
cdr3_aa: CASSRTRGLAGEGTDTQYF
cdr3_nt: TGTGCCAGCAGTCGAACTAGGGGACTAGCGGGAGAGGGCACAGATACGCAGTATTTT